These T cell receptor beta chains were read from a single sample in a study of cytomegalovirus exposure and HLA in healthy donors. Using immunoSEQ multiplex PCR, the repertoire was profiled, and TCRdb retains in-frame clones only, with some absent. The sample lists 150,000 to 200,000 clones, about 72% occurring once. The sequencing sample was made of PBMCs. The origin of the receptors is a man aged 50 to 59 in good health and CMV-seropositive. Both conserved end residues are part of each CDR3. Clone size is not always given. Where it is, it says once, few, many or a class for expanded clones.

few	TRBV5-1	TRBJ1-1	CASSFEPPGQGNTEAFF
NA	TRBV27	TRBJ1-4	CASTQAGATNEKLFF
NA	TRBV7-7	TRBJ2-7	CASSSGQGAYEQYF
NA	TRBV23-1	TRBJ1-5	CASNRDLGSNQPQHF
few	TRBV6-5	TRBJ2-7	CASTTGTGLHEQYF
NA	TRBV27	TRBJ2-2	CASRISTGRNTGELFF
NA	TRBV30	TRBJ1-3	CAWSVPDRRLSGNTIYF
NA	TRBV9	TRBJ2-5	CASSVRTGERETQYF
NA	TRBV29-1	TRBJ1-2	CSVGQGGGYTF
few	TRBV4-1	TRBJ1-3	CASSGQTDLSGNTIYF
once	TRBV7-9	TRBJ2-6	CASSLYASSGANVLTF
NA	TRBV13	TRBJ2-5	CASSPLQETQYF
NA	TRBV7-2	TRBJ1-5	CASSLDRYNQPQHF
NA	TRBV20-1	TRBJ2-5	CSALTEETQYF
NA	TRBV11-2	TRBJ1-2	CASSLVVRAAWGYTF
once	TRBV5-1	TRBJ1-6	CASSLDRGDYNSPLHF
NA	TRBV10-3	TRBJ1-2	CAISETGPGYTF
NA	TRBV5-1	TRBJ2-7	CASSLVGDSEQYF
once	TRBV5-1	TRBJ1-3	CASSGEGGRNTIYF
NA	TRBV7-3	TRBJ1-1	CASSLNSGENTEAFF
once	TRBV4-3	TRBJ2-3	CASSQMLSTDTQYF
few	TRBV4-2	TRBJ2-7	CASSHPRTSGGAGTYEQYF
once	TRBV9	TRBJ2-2	CASKPLTNTGELFF
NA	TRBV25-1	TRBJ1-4	CASSGPGHSTGKLFF
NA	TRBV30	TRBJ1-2	CALTGYTF
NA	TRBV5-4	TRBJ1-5	CASSQEGHLGNQPQHF
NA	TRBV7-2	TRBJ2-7	CASSSINSIYEQYF
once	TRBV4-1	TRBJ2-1	CASSQAPRGPSGGSEQFF
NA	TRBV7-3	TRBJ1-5	CASSSQGLVQPQHF
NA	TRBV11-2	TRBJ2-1	CASSLSGGAPYEQFF
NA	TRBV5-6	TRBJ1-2	CASSTVRDRGKSYYGYTF
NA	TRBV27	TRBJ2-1	CASSLRALEYNEQFF
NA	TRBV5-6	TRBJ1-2	CASSLLGTGMGGYTF
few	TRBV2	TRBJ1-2	CASSPQQGYGYTF
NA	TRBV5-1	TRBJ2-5	CASSLTYYRGRGKTQYF
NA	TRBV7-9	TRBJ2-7	CASSLEGGGAYEQYF
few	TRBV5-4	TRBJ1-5	CASSLGGAGVGQPQHF
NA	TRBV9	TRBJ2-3	CASSVLPSGGSDTQYF
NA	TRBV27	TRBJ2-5	CASSLDDRKQETQYF
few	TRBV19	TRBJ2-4	CASSIDSHDRGNIQYF
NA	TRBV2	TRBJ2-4	CASQGQRDIQYF
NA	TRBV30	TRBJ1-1	CAWSGDSNTEAFF
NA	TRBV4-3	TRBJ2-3	CASSQDTSGSTDTQYF
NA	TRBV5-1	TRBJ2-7	CASSLARQGAVYEQYF
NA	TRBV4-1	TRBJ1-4	CASSQDGPGQSTNEKLFF
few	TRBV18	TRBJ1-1	CASSPGALPPAFF